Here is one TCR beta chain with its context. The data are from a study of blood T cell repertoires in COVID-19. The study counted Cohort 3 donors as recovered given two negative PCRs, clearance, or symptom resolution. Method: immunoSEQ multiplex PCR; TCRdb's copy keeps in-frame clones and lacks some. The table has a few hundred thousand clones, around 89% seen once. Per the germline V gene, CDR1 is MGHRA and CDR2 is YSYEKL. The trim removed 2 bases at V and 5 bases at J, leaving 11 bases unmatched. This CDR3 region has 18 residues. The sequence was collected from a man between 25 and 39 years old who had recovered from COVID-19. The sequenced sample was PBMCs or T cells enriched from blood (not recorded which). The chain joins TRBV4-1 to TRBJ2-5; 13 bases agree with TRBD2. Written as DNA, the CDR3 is TGCGCCAGCAGCCAAAGCGGACTAGCGGGGGCTACCTGGGAGACCCAGTACTTC. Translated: CASSQSGLAGATWETQYF.